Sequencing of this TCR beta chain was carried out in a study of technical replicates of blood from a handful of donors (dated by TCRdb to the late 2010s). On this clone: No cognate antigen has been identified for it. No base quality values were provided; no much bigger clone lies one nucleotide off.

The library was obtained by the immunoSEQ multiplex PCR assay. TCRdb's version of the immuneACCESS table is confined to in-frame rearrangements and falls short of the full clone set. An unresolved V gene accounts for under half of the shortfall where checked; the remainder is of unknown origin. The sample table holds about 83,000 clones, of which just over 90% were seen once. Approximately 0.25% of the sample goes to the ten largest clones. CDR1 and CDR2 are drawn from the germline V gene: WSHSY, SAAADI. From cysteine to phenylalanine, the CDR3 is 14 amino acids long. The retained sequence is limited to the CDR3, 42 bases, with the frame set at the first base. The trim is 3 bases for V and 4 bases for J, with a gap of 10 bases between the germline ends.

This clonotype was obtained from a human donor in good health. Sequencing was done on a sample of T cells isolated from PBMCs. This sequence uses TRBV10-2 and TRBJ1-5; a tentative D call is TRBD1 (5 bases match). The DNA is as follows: TGCGCCAGCAGTGACACAGGTGGAAATCAGCCCCAGCATTTT. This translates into CASSDTGGNQPQHF.